Listed below are T cell receptor beta chains from one sample, sequenced in a study of cytomegalovirus exposure and HLA in healthy donors. Libraries were prepared by immunoSEQ multiplex PCR; TCRdb keeps only in-frame clonotypes and omits some of them. The sample has around 130,000 clones, about 82% seen once; the top ten hold 5% to 5.5%. The specimen was PBMCs. The source of these receptors is a man between 25 and 39 years old in good health and CMV-seronegative. Both conserved end residues are part of each CDR3. The order of the fields is clone size, V gene, J gene, D gene, CDR3 DNA, CDR3 protein. A D gene is named only where the DNA matches it firmly. Expanded clones get a size class; other rows say once, few or many, or leave the size out.

-	TRBV11-3	TRBJ2-2	-	TGTGCCAGCAGCTTATCGGGGGACACCGGGGAGCTGTTTTTT	CASSLSGDTGELFF
-	TRBV30	TRBJ2-2	TRBD1	TGTGCCTGGAAGAAGGACAGGGGAAACGGGGAGCTGTTTTTT	CAWKKDRGNGELFF
-	TRBV6-5	TRBJ2-5	-	TGTGCCAGCAGTTACTCACGGTTTTCTGAAGAGACCCAGTACTTC	CASSYSRFSEETQYF
-	TRBV5-1	TRBJ1-2	-	TGCGCCAGCACACTGGACGGTAGCGGGGGCTACACCTTC	CASTLDGSGGYTF
-	TRBV25-1	TRBJ2-7	-	TGTGCCAGCAGTGAATATGCTACAGGGCGCCACGAGCAGTACTTC	CASSEYATGRHEQYF
-	TRBV7-2	TRBJ1-4	-	TGTGCCAGCAGCTCCCACGACAGTCCCTGTTTT	CASSSHDSPCF
once	TRBV7-3	TRBJ2-1	-	TGTGCCAGCAGCTTCGAGGGCAGTTACAATGAGCAGTTCTTC	CASSFEGSYNEQFF
once	TRBV7-2	TRBJ2-5	TRBD1	TGTGCCAGCAGCAGAGGACAGGTCCCTCAAGAGACCCAGTACTTC	CASSRGQVPQETQYF
-	TRBV11-2	TRBJ2-1	TRBD2	TGTGCCAGCAGCTTTACTAGCGGAGCCTACAATGAGCAGTTCTTC	CASSFTSGAYNEQFF
-	TRBV6-6	TRBJ2-3	TRBD1	TGTGCCAGCAGTTACTCGGGACAGGCGGATACGCAGTATTTT	CASSYSGQADTQYF
-	TRBV15	TRBJ2-1	TRBD1	TGTGCCACCAGCACGGACAGGGAAAATGAGCAGTTCTTC	CATSTDRENEQFF
-	TRBV19	TRBJ1-5	-	TGTGCCAGTAGTATAGTTACAGAGCCTCAGCCCCAGCATTTT	CASSIVTEPQPQHF
few	TRBV4-3	TRBJ1-1	-	TGCGCCAGCAGCCAAGACTCAGGACAGACTGAAGCTTTCTTT	CASSQDSGQTEAFF
-	TRBV2	TRBJ2-2	TRBD2	TGTGCCAGCAGTGATCGGGCTAGCGGTCCGAACACCGGGGAGCTGTTTTTT	CASSDRASGPNTGELFF
few	TRBV2	TRBJ1-1	-	TGTGCCAGCACCTTGGCGAACACTGAAGCTTTCTTT	CASTLANTEAFF
-	TRBV6-6	TRBJ2-2	TRBD1	TGTGCCAGCAGTTACGTGTTCAGGGGGCAAACCGGGGAGCTGTTTTTT	CASSYVFRGQTGELFF
-	TRBV28	TRBJ1-1	TRBD1	TGTGCCAGCAGTGCTGACAGGGGGATCGCTGAAGCTTTCTTT	CASSADRGIAEAFF
-	TRBV2	TRBJ2-1	-	TGTGCCAGCAGTGGGCCGGGACAAGCTAGGCATGAGCAGTTCTTC	CASSGPGQARHEQFF
-	TRBV5-1	TRBJ2-7	-	TGCGCCAGCAGCCGCGGCCGAGGGTCCTACGAGCAGTACTTC	CASSRGRGSYEQYF
-	TRBV28	TRBJ1-5	TRBD1	TGTGCCAGCATCCGACAGGGCTCCCAGCCCCAGCATTTT	CASIRQGSQPQHF
-	TRBV10-3	TRBJ2-6	-	TGTGCCATCAGTGAGTCGGACAGAACTGGGGCCAACGTCCTGACTTTC	CAISESDRTGANVLTF
-	TRBV27	TRBJ1-5	-	TGTGCCACCGCAGGACCAGGGAGCAATCAGCCCCAGCATTTT	CATAGPGSNQPQHF
-	TRBV10-1	TRBJ1-2	-	TGCGCCAGCAGTGAGTCCCCGACGGGTAACTATGGCTACACCTTC	CASSESPTGNYGYTF
-	TRBV19	TRBJ1-5	TRBD1	TGTGCCAGTAGCGACGACAGGGACCAGCCCCAGCATTTT	CASSDDRDQPQHF
once	TRBV9	TRBJ1-5	-	TGTGCCAGCAGCGTAGGGGCAGGGGCAGACTTCAATCAGCCCCAGCATTTT	CASSVGAGADFNQPQHF
-	TRBV29-1	TRBJ1-1	-	TGCAGCGTTGCTGGCGGGGGGGGGACTGAAGCTTTCTTT	CSVAGGGGTEAFF
-	TRBV6-5	TRBJ2-4	-	TGTGCCAGCAGTTCCAGCCAGACCAGGGCTGGCATTCAGTACTTC	CASSSSQTRAGIQYF
-	TRBV5-1	TRBJ2-2	-	TGCGCCAGCCGGAGCGGCACCGCGGGCGGGGAGCTGTTTTTT	CASRSGTAGGELFF
-	TRBV11-2	TRBJ2-5	-	TGTGCCAGCAGCACCAGACAGAACCAAGAGACCCAGTACTTC	CASSTRQNQETQYF
-	TRBV5-6	TRBJ2-7	TRBD2	TGTGCCAGCAGCTCGGGGACTAGCTGGTACGAGCAGTACTTC	CASSSGTSWYEQYF
-	TRBV7-8	TRBJ1-5	TRBD1	TGTGCCAGCAGCGCAGACAGGGGGAATCAGCCCCAGCATTTT	CASSADRGNQPQHF
-	TRBV28	TRBJ2-3	-	TGTGCCAGCAGTTTATCATCAGGGGATCGTGCAGATACGCAGTATTTT	CASSLSSGDRADTQYF
-	TRBV29-1	TRBJ2-1	TRBD2	TGCAGCGTGGGGACTAGTCAGTTCTTC	CSVGTSQFF
once	TRBV5-4	TRBJ2-3	TRBD1	TGTGCCAGCACAAGACAGGGGGCAGATACGCAGTATTTT	CASTRQGADTQYF
-	TRBV29-1	TRBJ2-1	-	TGCAGCGTTGTAGGGGGGGAGTACTACAATGAGCAGTTCTTC	CSVVGGEYYNEQFF
-	TRBV5-4	TRBJ2-3	-	TGTGCCAGCAGCTTGTTACAGAACAAAACAGATACGCAGTATTTT	CASSLLQNKTDTQYF
-	TRBV15	TRBJ2-4	-	TGTGCCACCAGCATGGGACTCTCTTTAGACAAAAACATTCAGTACTTC	CATSMGLSLDKNIQYF
once	TRBV7-2	TRBJ2-7	-	TGTGCCAGCAGTCACCCCCACGGGAAATTGTCCTACGAGCAGTACTTC	CASSHPHGKLSYEQYF
-	TRBV7-3	TRBJ2-7	-	TGTGCCAGCAGCTTAATGTCGGCTGGGCCCTACGAGCAGTACTTC	CASSLMSAGPYEQYF
-	TRBV5-6	TRBJ2-7	-	TGTGCCAGCAGCTTGGTACCAGGGGTCTCCTACGAGCAGTACTTC	CASSLVPGVSYEQYF
-	TRBV27	TRBJ1-6	-	TGTGCCAGCAGTTTTTCCAGGGAGGATTCACCCCTCCACTTT	CASSFSREDSPLHF
-	TRBV5-1	TRBJ1-5	-	TGCGCCAGCAGCCTATATAGCAATCAGCCCCAGCATTTT	CASSLYSNQPQHF
once	TRBV9	TRBJ1-2	-	TGTGCCAGCAGCGTAGTAGGGGGGGCGGCCCCAGATGGCTACACCTTC	CASSVVGGAAPDGYTF
-	TRBV4-1	TRBJ2-2	TRBD2	TGCGCCAGCAGCCAGCAGGGCGGGAGCACCGGGGAGCTGTTTTTT	CASSQQGGSTGELFF
-	TRBV5-5	TRBJ2-7	-	TGTGCCAGCAGCTTCTCGGGGGACGAGCAGTACTTC	CASSFSGDEQYF
-	TRBV19	TRBJ2-2	-	TGTGCCAGTGAGGTTCATAACACCGGGGAGCTGTTTTTT	CASEVHNTGELFF
-	TRBV4-1	TRBJ2-7	-	TGCGCCAGCAGCCAAGGATTTGGGCCCTACGAGCAGTACTTC	CASSQGFGPYEQYF
-	TRBV5-4	TRBJ2-2	-	TGTGCCAGCAGCCTACCGTACCGGACAGGAGGGACCGGGGAGCTGTTTTTT	CASSLPYRTGGTGELFF
-	TRBV28	TRBJ2-1	-	TGTGCCAGCAAAGGAGATACCTACAATGAGCAGTTCTTC	CASKGDTYNEQFF
-	TRBV27	TRBJ1-2	TRBD1	TGTGCCAGCAGTTTATACGGGACAGGAGAATTTAATAACTATGGCTACACCTTC	CASSLYGTGEFNNYGYTF
few	TRBV15	TRBJ2-7	-	TGTGCCACCAGCAGCGGGTACGAGCAGTACTTC	CATSSGYEQYF
-	TRBV19	TRBJ2-1	TRBD2	TGTGCCACCCAACTAGCGGGGGGGCCCTACAATGAGCAGTTCTTC	CATQLAGGPYNEQFF
-	TRBV4-3	TRBJ2-2	-	TGCGCCAGCAGCCAATATGATGCGGGACAGTCCTTGGGGGGCACCGGGGAGCTGTTTTTT	CASSQYDAGQSLGGTGELFF
-	TRBV7-6	TRBJ2-1	-	TGTGCCAGCAGCTTGGGGGCGAGGAATGAGCAGTTCTTC	CASSLGARNEQFF
-	TRBV2	TRBJ1-2	-	TGTGCCAGCAGTTATGAGGGATCCGCTGGCTACACCTTC	CASSYEGSAGYTF
-	TRBV5-1	TRBJ2-3	TRBD2	TGCGCCAGCGGGAGGGGTTTGGAGACTAGCGGGAGTGATACGCAGTATTTT	CASGRGLETSGSDTQYF
-	TRBV9	TRBJ1-6	TRBD1	TGTGCCAGCAGCGCAGGGACAGGGTTAAATTCACCCCTCCACTTT	CASSAGTGLNSPLHF
-	TRBV6-5	TRBJ2-7	-	TGTGCCAGCAGTTACTCGAGTAGCGGAATCTCCTACGAGCAGTACTTC	CASSYSSSGISYEQYF
-	TRBV5-1	TRBJ2-1	-	TGCGCCAGCAGCTATCAGGTGCTATCCTACAATGAGCAGTTCTTC	CASSYQVLSYNEQFF
few	TRBV5-1	TRBJ2-1	TRBD1	TGCGCCAGCAGCCTCAGGACAGGAGGTGAGCAGTTCTTC	CASSLRTGGEQFF